The 2 T cell receptor beta chains presented below share a single source sample, sequenced in a study of blood T cell repertoires in COVID-19. Sequenced by immunoSEQ multiplex PCR; TCRdb stores in-frame clones only, minus some. The sample lists over 150,000 clones; about 85% were seen once. What was sequenced was peripheral blood. The receptors shown here come from a man aged 30 to 39 with acute or convalescent COVID-19.

The chain has TRBV28 and TRBJ1-6; D remains unclear. Germline-derived CDR1 and CDR2 are MDHEN and SYDVKM. The CDR3 runs 13 residues. V dropped 8 bases and J dropped 9 bases, with 14 bases sitting between them. The CDR3, as DNA: TGTGCCAGCTCTGAGGGCTGGGCTTCACCCCTCCACTTT. This sequence encodes CASSEGWASPLHF.

This clone was seen once. The chain uses TRBV6-5 and TRBJ1-5; 10 bases align to TRBD1. Germline CDR1 is MNHEY and CDR2 is SVGAGI. V trimming: 5 bases; J trimming: 5 bases; junction bases outside the gene matches: 6. The CDR3 contains 15 residues. The CDR3 nucleotides are TGTGCCAGCAGTACCCGGGACAGGGGACATCAGCCCCAGCATTTT. This encodes CASSTRDRGHQPQHF.